Below are 20 T cell receptor beta chains sequenced from a single sample in a study of shared clonotypes between healthy human individuals. The data were produced by immunoSEQ multiplex PCR, yet TCRdb's version contains in-frame clones alone and is incomplete. Of about 1,800,000 clones listed, approximately 94% are singletons. It was CD45RO-negative cells, positively selected for CCR7, that made up naive CD8 cells, with terminally differentiated effector memory CD45RA+ cells excluded. The sample comprised naive CD8+ T cells sorted from blood. These TCRs come from a man younger than 35 in good health.

The table lists this clone with a count of one. The rearrangement uses TRBV7-8 and TRBJ2-2; D not certain. Looked up from germline, CDR1 is SGHVS and CDR2 is FQNEAQ. The CDR3 spans 14 residues. V was pared by 1 base and J by 4 bases, with 7 bases between. CDR3 residues: CASSLGATTGELFF. In DNA, the CDR3 is TGTGCCAGCAGCTTAGGGGCAACCACCGGGGAGCTGTTTTTT.

This clone was recorded a few times. The chain couples TRBV7-3 to TRBJ1-1, with 7 bases that match TRBD1. The V segment lost 3 bases and the J segment 7 bases; nucleotides outside the gene matches: 8. The V gene's germline CDR1 is SGHTA and CDR2 FQGTGA. This CDR3 is built from 14 residues. The CDR3 region is CASSFGGGSVEAFF. CDR3 coding DNA: TGTGCCAGCAGCTTTGGAGGGGGCTCGGTTGAAGCTTTCTTT.

V gene TRBV11-3 combines with J gene TRBJ2-3, with D possibly matching TRBD2 (6 bases). V was shortened by 4 bases and J by 2 bases, with 16 bases between the two germline ends. Germline CDR1 is SGHNT and CDR2 is YENEEA. The CDR3 loop spans 16 amino acids. Here the CDR3 DNA reads TGTGCCAGCAGCTCCCGAGCGGGTCCCGACACAGATACGCAGTATTTT. It yields the protein CASSSRAGPDTDTQYF.

This chain connects TRBV28 to TRBJ1-4; a weak D match, TRBD1 (5 bases). V lost 3 bases and J lost 11, with 25 bases in between. Per germline, CDR1 MDHEN and CDR2 SYDVKM. This CDR3 spans 17 amino acids. As DNA, the CDR3 is TGTGCCAGCAGTTTTGGGACCAACCCCCAGGGCGGGTACAAACTGTTTTTT. Its translation: CASSFGTNPQGGYKLFF.

The chain carries TRBV27 and TRBJ2-1; D uncertain. V gave up 1 base and J gave up 7 bases, with 17 bases separating them. The V gene's germline CDR1 is MNHEY and CDR2 SMNVEV (reference sequence). This CDR3 spans 16 amino acids. The CDR3 is CASSLFSATAGNEQFF. As DNA, the CDR3 is TGTGCCAGCAGTTTATTTTCAGCCACCGCTGGGAATGAGCAGTTCTTC.

The rearrangement links TRBV4-3 to TRBJ1-1; D gene unclear. Trimming took 0 bases from V and 0 from J, leaving 5 bases between them. This CDR3 is built from 14 residues. The germline V gene has CDR1 LGHNA and CDR2 YSLEER. CDR3 protein: CASSQDWVNTEAFF. DNA for the CDR3: TGCGCCAGCAGCCAAGATTGGGTGAACACTGAAGCTTTCTTT.

This chain joins TRBV7-9 and TRBJ2-3, with TRBD1 matching 7 bases. The germline gives CDR1 SEHNR, CDR2 FQNEAQ (reference sequence). The CDR3 consists of 16 residues. After removal of 7 bases from V and 0 bases from J, the junction contained 10 bases not matched to a gene. CDR3 DNA sequence: TGTGCCAGCAACCCTCCAGGGGGATCGAGCACAGATACGCAGTATTTT. As protein: CASNPPGGSSTDTQYF.

This clone was seen a single time. The V call is TRBV4-1, the J call TRBJ2-1; D is uncertain. V lost 0 bases and J 9 bases, leaving 9 bases between the germline ends. The CDR3 has 13 amino acids. Per the germline V gene, CDR1 is MGHRA and CDR2 is YSYEKL. The CDR3 loop reads CASSQEAATEQFF. CDR3 sequence (DNA): TGCGCCAGCAGCCAAGAGGCCGCCACTGAGCAGTTCTTC.

J is TRBJ2-3 and V is TRBV27; TRBD2 agrees at 10 bases. Per the germline V gene, CDR1 is MNHEY and CDR2 is SMNVEV (reference sequence). This CDR3 spans 15 amino acids. V lost 7 bases and J lost 0; bases outside the gene matches: 4. DNA of the CDR3: TGTGCCAGCACTGAACTAGCGGGAAGCACAGATACGCAGTATTTT. This encodes CASTELAGSTDTQYF.

Of note for this clone: The same CDR3 arises from other DNA sequences in this sample as well. V gene TRBV28 combines with J gene TRBJ2-7; TRBD1 or TRBD2 may be the D gene (5 bases each). The CDR3 contains 14 residues. Germline CDR1 reads MDHEN; CDR2 reads SYDVKM. V lost 2 bases and J lost 0, with 8 bases in between. CDR3: CASSLQGASYEQYF. In nucleotides, the CDR3 is TGTGCCAGCAGTTTACAGGGAGCCTCCTACGAGCAGTACTTC. The whole variable domain, remainder taken from reference TRBV28 and TRBJ2-7, is DVKVTQSSRYLVKRTGEKVFLECVQDMDHENMFWYRQDPGLGLRLIYFSYDVKMKEKGDIPEGYSVSREKKERFSLILESASTNQTSMYLCASSLQGASYEQYFGPGTRLTVT.

The chain uses TRBV18 and TRBJ2-7; D call uncertain. With 6 bases removed from V and 0 bases from J, the gap between germline ends came to 12 bases. Germline V gives CDR1 KGHSH, CDR2 LQKENI. This CDR3 spans 14 amino acids. The CDR3: CASSPAQPSYEQYF. The CDR3 DNA sequence: TGTGCCAGCTCGCCCGCCCAACCCTCCTACGAGCAGTACTTC.

The V gene is TRBV6-1, the J gene TRBJ2-7, with D perhaps matching TRBD2 (5 bases). The CDR3 consists of 11 residues. Germline V gene lookup returns CDR1 MNHNS and CDR2 SASEGT. Trimming left V 5 bases short and J 4 bases short, with 6 bases between. The CDR3 protein is CASSWEYEQYF. The CDR3 bases are TGTGCCAGCAGTTGGGAGTACGAGCAGTACTTC.

About this clone itself: A read error may produce the germline difference seen at one junction end. The chain couples TRBV7-7 to TRBJ2-3, with a weak D call TRBD2 (5 bases). Per germline, CDR1 SSHAT and CDR2 FNYEAQ (reference sequence). The CDR3 totals 12 residues. The CDR3 here is CASSDGGGTQYF. The CDR3 DNA follows: TGTGCTAGCAGCGACGGAGGTGGTACGCAGTATTTT.

The V and J genes are TRBV2 and TRBJ2-7; 8 bases fit TRBD1. This CDR3 has 14 amino acids. CDR1 is SNHLY, CDR2 FYNNEI, per germline. J was trimmed by 0 bases and V by 9 bases; bases with no gene match: 7. CDR3 loop: CASMTGALSYEQYF. DNA of the CDR3: TGTGCCAGTATGACAGGGGCTCTCTCCTACGAGCAGTACTTC.

This rearrangement joins TRBV6-5 to TRBJ2-1, with D perhaps matching TRBD1 or TRBD2 (5 bases each). The germline CDR1 and CDR2 sequences are MNHEY and SVGAGI. The CDR3 sequence is 15 residues long. Trimming cost V 4 bases and J 2 bases, with 12 bases left between them. CDR3 bases: TGTGCCAGCAGTTTCTTAGAGGGGACCTACAATGAGCAGTTCTTC. Protein: CASSFLEGTYNEQFF.

In this sample, this clone turned up a few times. This chain joins TRBV7-2 and TRBJ2-7; 8 nucleotides align to TRBD2. CDR1 is SGHTA, CDR2 FQGNSA, per germline. Trimming took 3 bases from V and 4 from J; bases not matched to a gene: 5. The CDR3 consists of 14 residues. The CDR3 sequence: CASSFREGIYEQYF. The CDR3 DNA reads as TGTGCCAGCAGCTTTCGGGAGGGAATATACGAGCAGTACTTC.

The chain is built from TRBV7-2 and TRBJ2-7; D is ambiguous. The CDR3 covers 13 residues. The V gene lost 5 bases and the J gene lost 3 bases, with 11 bases spanning the gap. Per germline, CDR1 SGHTA and CDR2 FQGNSA. The CDR3, as DNA: TGTGCCAGCAGCCCCTACTACGACTACGAGCAGTACTTC. Translation gives CASSPYYDYEQYF. Complete variable domain (other parts from reference TRBV7-2 and TRBJ2-7): GAGVSQSPSNKVTEKGKDVELRCDPISGHTALYWYRQSLGQGLEFLIYFQGNSAPDKSGLPSDRFSAERTGGSVSTLTIQRTQQEDSAVYLCASSPYYDYEQYFGPGTRLTVT.

This chain connects TRBV11-2 to TRBJ2-7; D is ambiguous. The length of the CDR3 is 11 residues. Germline V CDR1 and CDR2: SGHAT, FQNNGV. V was clipped by 5 bases and J by 7 bases, with 9 bases between them. CDR3 nucleotides: TGTGCCAGCAGCGTGGGGTGGGAGCAGTACTTC. The encoded protein is CASSVGWEQYF.

V gene TRBV7-9 combines with J gene TRBJ2-1; D is undetermined. V lost 5 bases to trimming and J lost 7 bases, with 9 bases between them. Germline V gene data show CDR1 as SEHNR and CDR2 as FQNEAQ (reference sequence). The CDR3 is made up of 12 amino acids. In nucleotides, the CDR3 is TGTGCCAGCAGCAACATGAGTAATGAGCAGTTCTTC. It is translated as CASSNMSNEQFF.

On this clone: In the same sample, other DNA sequences code for this CDR3. V and J are TRBV27 and TRBJ2-7, with D possibly matching TRBD1 (7 bases). Trimming left V 8 bases short and J 3 bases short, with 14 bases between. The CDR3 has 13 residues. Germline V CDR1 and CDR2: MNHEY, SMNVEV (reference sequence). The CDR3 spells CASSPGGGYEQYF. CDR3 nucleotides: TGTGCCAGCTCACCAGGGGGAGGCTACGAGCAGTACTTC.